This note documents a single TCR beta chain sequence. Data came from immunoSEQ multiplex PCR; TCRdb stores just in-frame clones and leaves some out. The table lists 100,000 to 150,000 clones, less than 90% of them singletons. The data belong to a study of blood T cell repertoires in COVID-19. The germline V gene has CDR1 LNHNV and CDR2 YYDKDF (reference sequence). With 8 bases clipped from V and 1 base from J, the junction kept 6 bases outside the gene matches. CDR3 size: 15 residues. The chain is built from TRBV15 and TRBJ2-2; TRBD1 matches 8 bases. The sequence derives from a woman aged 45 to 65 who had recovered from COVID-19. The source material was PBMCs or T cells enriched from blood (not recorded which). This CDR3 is CATAGTGENTGELFF. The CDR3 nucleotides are TGTGCCACCGCTGGGACAGGAGAGAACACCGGGGAGCTGTTTTTT.